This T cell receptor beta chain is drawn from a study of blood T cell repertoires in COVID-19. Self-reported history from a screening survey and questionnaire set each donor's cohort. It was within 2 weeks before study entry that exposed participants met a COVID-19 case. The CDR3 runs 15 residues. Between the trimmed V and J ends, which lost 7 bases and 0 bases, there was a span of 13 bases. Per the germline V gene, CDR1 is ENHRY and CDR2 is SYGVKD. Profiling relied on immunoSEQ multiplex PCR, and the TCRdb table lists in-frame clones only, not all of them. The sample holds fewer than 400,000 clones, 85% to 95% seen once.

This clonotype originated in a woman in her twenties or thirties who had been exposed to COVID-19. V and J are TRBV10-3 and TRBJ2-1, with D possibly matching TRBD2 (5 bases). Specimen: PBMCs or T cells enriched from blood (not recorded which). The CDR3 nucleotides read TGTGCCATCAATCCTAGCCAGAGCTCCTACAATGAGCAGTTCTTC. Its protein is CAINPSQSSYNEQFF.